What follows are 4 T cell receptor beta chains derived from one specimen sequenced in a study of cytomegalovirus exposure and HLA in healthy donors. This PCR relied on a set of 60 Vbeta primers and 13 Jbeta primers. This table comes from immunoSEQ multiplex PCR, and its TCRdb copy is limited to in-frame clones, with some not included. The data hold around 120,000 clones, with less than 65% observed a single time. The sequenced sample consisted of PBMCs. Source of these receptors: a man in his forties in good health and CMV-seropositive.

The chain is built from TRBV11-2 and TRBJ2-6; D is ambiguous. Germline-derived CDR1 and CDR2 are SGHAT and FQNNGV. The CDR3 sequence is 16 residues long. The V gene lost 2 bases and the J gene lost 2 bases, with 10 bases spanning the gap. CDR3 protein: CASSLLAGAGANVLTF. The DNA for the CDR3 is TGTGCCAGCAGCTTATTAGCTGGCGCTGGGGCCAACGTCCTGACTTTC.

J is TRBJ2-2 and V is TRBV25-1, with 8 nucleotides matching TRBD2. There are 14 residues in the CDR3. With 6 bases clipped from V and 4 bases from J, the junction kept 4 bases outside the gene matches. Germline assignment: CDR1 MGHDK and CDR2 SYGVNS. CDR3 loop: CASRTGGGTGELFF. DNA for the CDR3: TGTGCCAGCAGAACGGGGGGGGGCACCGGGGAGCTGTTTTTT.

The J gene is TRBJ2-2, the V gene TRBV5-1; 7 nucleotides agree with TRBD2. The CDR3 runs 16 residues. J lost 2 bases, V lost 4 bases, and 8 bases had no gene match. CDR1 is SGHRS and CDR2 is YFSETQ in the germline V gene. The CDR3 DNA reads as TGCGCCAGCAGCCTATCCGGGACTACAAACACCGGGGAGCTGTTTTTT. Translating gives CASSLSGTTNTGELFF. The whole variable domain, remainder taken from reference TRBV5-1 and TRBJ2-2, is KAGVTQTPRYLIKTRGQQVTLSCSPISGHRSVSWYQQTPGQGLQFLFEYFSETQRNKGNFPGRFSGRQFSNSRSEMNVSTLELGDSALYLCASSLSGTTNTGELFFGEGSRLTVL.

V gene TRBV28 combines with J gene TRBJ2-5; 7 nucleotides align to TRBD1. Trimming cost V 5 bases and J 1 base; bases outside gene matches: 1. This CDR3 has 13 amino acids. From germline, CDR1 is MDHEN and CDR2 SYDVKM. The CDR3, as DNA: TGTGCCAGCAGTGGGACAGCCCAAGAGACCCAGTACTTC. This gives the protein CASSGTAQETQYF.